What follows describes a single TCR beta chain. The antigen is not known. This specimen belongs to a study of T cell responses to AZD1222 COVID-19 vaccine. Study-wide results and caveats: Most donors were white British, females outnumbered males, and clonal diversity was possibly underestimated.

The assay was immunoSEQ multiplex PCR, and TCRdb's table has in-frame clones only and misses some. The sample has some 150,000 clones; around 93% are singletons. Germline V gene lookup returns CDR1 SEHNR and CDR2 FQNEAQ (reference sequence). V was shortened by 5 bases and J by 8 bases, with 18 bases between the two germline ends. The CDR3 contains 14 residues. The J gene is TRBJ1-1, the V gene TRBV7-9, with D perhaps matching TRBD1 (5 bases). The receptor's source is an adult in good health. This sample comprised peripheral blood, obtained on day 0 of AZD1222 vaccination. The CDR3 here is CASSDGTKLPEAFF. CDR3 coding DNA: TGTGCCAGCAGCGACGGGACGAAGCTTCCCGAAGCTTTCTTT.